The clone carrying this T cell receptor beta chain was seen repeatedly, ten times or more. This record comes from a study of blood T cells in healthy people across ages. The germline V and J ends were trimmed by 4 bases and 6 bases, with 10 bases remaining between them. The CDR3 has 12 residues. Germline V gene sequence: CDR1 DFQATT, CDR2 SNEGSKA (reference sequence). The use of a sample-barcoded 5' primer and a J-beta primer mix characterized a second PCR of about 6 to 11 cycles. TCRdb fed the 5' RACE reads into MiXCR, producing one record per CDR3 protein. This sample has 1.5 million to 1.8 million distinct CDR3 sequences, with roughly 43% found just once.

The sequenced sample was blood. This clonotype was sampled from a woman between 18 and 29 years old in good health. V and J are TRBV20-1 and TRBJ2-1; D remains ambiguous. CDR3: CSANFDGNEQFF. CDR3 in DNA: TGCAGTGCTAATTTTGATGGCAATGAGCAGTTCTTC.